This TCR beta chain was obtained from a study of CD8 T cells in Susac syndrome. Looked up from germline, CDR1 is DFQATT and CDR2 is SNEGSKA (reference sequence). This CDR3 has 14 residues. V lost 6 bases and J lost 3, with 16 bases in between. Random hexamers served to reverse transcribe roughly 0.5 to 1 ug RNA. TCRdb analysed the immunoSEQ multiplex PCR reads with MiXCR anew, one entry per CDR3 protein. The top ten clones hold around 0.16% of a sample with approximately 190,000 distinct CDR3 sequences, 85% to 95% of them seen once. J is TRBJ2-3 and V is TRBV20-1, with a weak D call TRBD2 (5 bases). This clonotype was sampled from a human donor with Susac syndrome. The sequenced sample consisted of CD8+ T cells from PBMCs. CDR3 nucleotides: TGCAGTGCATTGAGCGGATCACGAACAGATACGCAGTATTTT. Translated, it gives CSALSGSRTDTQYF.